These 27 T cell receptor beta chains originate from one sample sequenced in a study of blood T cell repertoires in COVID-19. Clones were read by immunoSEQ multiplex PCR, and TCRdb kept only the in-frame ones, dropping some. The table shows over 95,000 clones, with 75% to 90% occurring only once. Sequencing was done on a sample of peripheral blood. These receptors all come from a woman aged 50 to 60 with acute or convalescent COVID-19.

The rearrangement joins TRBV19 to TRBJ1-1; possible D gene TRBD1, 5 bases. V lost 5 bases to trimming and J lost 1 base, with 8 bases between them. The CDR3 covers 13 residues. Per the germline V gene, CDR1 is LNHDA and CDR2 is SQIVND (reference sequence). The DNA of the CDR3 is TGTGCCAGTAGTGCGCAGGGGAACACTGAAGCTTTCTTT. It yields the protein CASSAQGNTEAFF.

CDR3 loop: CASSLPADTQYF. CDR3 bases: TGTGCCAGCAGCCTACCGGCAGATACGCAGTATTTT. The V call is TRBV7-4, the J call TRBJ2-3; unclear D gene. The CDR3 consists of 12 residues. Germline lookup yields CDR1 SGHVT and CDR2 SQSDAQ. V shed 5 bases and J shed 4 bases, with 7 bases lying between them.

The chain couples TRBV7-9 to TRBJ2-5; D might be TRBD1 (5 bases). CDR3 length equals 15 residues. V lost 2 bases to trimming and J lost 1 base, with 11 bases between them. The V gene's germline CDR1 is SEHNR and CDR2 FQNEAQ (reference sequence). CDR3 nucleotides: TGTGCCAGCAGCTTAAGGCCTAGGGGCCAAGAGACCCAGTACTTC. As protein: CASSLRPRGQETQYF.

The chain recombines TRBV19 with TRBJ1-4; D may be TRBD1 (5 bases). The germline CDR1 and CDR2 sequences are LNHDA and SQIVND (reference sequence). The CDR3 is made up of 18 amino acids. V lost 8 bases and J 0 bases, leaving 22 bases between the germline ends. This chain's CDR3 is CASRPQGKVNPTNEKLFF. DNA of the CDR3: TGTGCCAGTCGTCCTCAGGGTAAAGTTAATCCAACTAATGAAAAACTGTTTTTT.

The chain links TRBV5-6 to TRBJ2-5, with TRBD2 matching 10 bases. Germline V gene lookup returns CDR1 SGHDT and CDR2 YYEEEE. Unmatched junction bases numbered 6, after V lost 6 bases and J lost 1 base. This CDR3 is built from 15 residues. In nucleotides, the CDR3 is TGTGCCAGCATTAGCGGGGGGTACACCCAAGAGACCCAGTACTTC. Translated, it gives CASISGGYTQETQYF.

The rearrangement joins TRBV6-4 to TRBJ2-7; a possible D gene is TRBD2 (6 bases). V was shortened by 7 bases and J by 4 bases, with 20 bases between the two germline ends. Germline assignment: CDR1 MRHNA and CDR2 SNTAGT. The CDR3 covers 15 residues. The CDR3 bases are TGTGCCAGCACTACTCCCCGGGACGGACTATACGAGCAGTACTTC. Translated, it gives CASTTPRDGLYEQYF.

J is TRBJ2-7 and V is TRBV18; D may be TRBD1 (5 bases). Germline V gene sequence: CDR1 KGHSH, CDR2 LQKENI. The CDR3 contains 14 residues. V dropped 2 bases and J dropped 0 bases, with 8 bases sitting between them. This chain's CDR3 is CASSPNTGSYEQYF. CDR3 nucleotide sequence: TGTGCCAGCTCACCAAATACAGGCTCCTACGAGCAGTACTTC.

The J gene is TRBJ1-2, the V gene TRBV3-1 (or the pseudogene TRBV3-2); no firm D call. Germline V lookup: CDR1 LGHDT, CDR2 YNNKEL (reference sequence). This CDR3 spans 13 amino acids. The germline V and J ends were trimmed by 1 base and 8 bases, with 11 bases remaining between them. In nucleotides, the CDR3 is TGTGCCAGCAGCCAAGTGGCCCGGGGAGGCTACACCTTC. This translates into CASSQVARGGYTF.

The chain joins TRBV7-9 to TRBJ1-2, with 7 bases aligning to TRBD1. Germline V gene data show CDR1 as SEHNR and CDR2 as FQNEAQ (reference sequence). V gave up 4 bases and J gave up 7 bases; unmatched junction bases: 6. The CDR3 spans 13 residues. The CDR3 nucleotides read TGTGCCAGCAGCTCGCACAGGGGTGGTGGCTACACCTTC. It encodes CASSSHRGGGYTF.

The chain employs TRBV27 and TRBJ1-1; TRBD1 might be the D (5 bases). The CDR3 spans 15 residues. V gave up 4 bases and J gave up 0 bases, with 12 bases separating them. The germline V gene has CDR1 MNHEY and CDR2 SMNVEV (reference sequence). The CDR3 here is CASSWDSFMNTEAFF. The CDR3 DNA follows: TGTGCCAGCAGTTGGGACTCTTTCATGAACACTGAAGCTTTCTTT.

This sequence joins TRBV11-2 and TRBJ2-7; 7 positions match TRBD1. J was trimmed by 6 bases and V by 5 bases; bases with no gene match: 10. The germline V gene has CDR1 SGHAT and CDR2 FQNNGV. This CDR3 contains 14 residues. The CDR3 DNA is TGTGCCAGCAGCGTCCAGGGGGTAGGTGGCGAGCAGTACTTC. Translation: CASSVQGVGGEQYF.

This chain links TRBV25-1 with TRBJ1-4, with 9 positions matching TRBD1. V was pared by 1 base and J by 5 bases, with 5 bases of the junction left unmatched. CDR1 is MGHDK and CDR2 is SYGVNS in the germline V gene. The length of the CDR3 is 16 residues. The CDR3 reads CASSEWGTGMNEKLFF. For the CDR3, the DNA is TGTGCCAGCAGTGAATGGGGGACAGGGATGAATGAAAAACTGTTTTTT.

The CDR3 is CASSSEYGYTF. In nucleotides, the CDR3 is TGTGCCAGCAGTTCCGAGTATGGCTACACCTTC. This sequence joins TRBV28 and TRBJ1-2; D not resolved. Trimming took 4 bases from V and 5 from J, leaving 5 bases between them. CDR3 length: 11 residues. In germline, CDR1 is MDHEN, CDR2 SYDVKM.

A single count supports this clone. V usage is TRBV7-2 and J usage is TRBJ1-4; TRBD1 matches at 7 bases. In germline, CDR1 is SGHTA, CDR2 FQGNSA. The CDR3 has 15 residues. The ends lost 1 base at V and 5 bases at J; junction bases unmatched: 4. The CDR3: CASSLGRGQNEKLFF. The CDR3 nucleotides are TGTGCCAGCAGCTTAGGACGGGGACAGAATGAAAAACTGTTTTTT. Full variable domain (missing parts from reference TRBV7-2 and TRBJ1-4): GAGVSQSPSNKVTEKGKDVELRCDPISGHTALYWYRQSLGQGLEFLIYFQGNSAPDKSGLPSDRFSAERTGGSVSTLTIQRTQQEDSAVYLCASSLGRGQNEKLFFGSGTQLSVL.

The chain recombines TRBV18 with TRBJ2-1; 7 bases line up with TRBD1. This CDR3 region has 13 residues. Germline trimming cut 3 bases from V and 7 bases from J; bases unmatched to any gene: 3. Looked up from germline, CDR1 is KGHSH and CDR2 is LQKENI. The DNA for the CDR3 is TGTGCCAGCTCACCTTCACAGGGGAATGAGCAGTTCTTC. This sequence encodes CASSPSQGNEQFF.

V is TRBV4-3 and J is TRBJ2-4; TRBD2 is a possible D gene (5 bases). The ends were cut back, 4 bases at V and 13 bases at J, with 20 bases in the middle. The CDR3 covers 14 residues. From germline, CDR1 is LGHNA and CDR2 YSLEER. This chain's CDR3 is CASSRSRFSADQYF. The CDR3 DNA is TGCGCCAGCAGCCGCTCCCGATTTAGCGCCGACCAGTACTTC.

The genes are TRBV7-8 and TRBJ1-5; TRBD1 is a possible D gene (5 bases). With 2 bases removed from V and 6 bases from J, the gap between germline ends came to 8 bases. The CDR3 contains 13 residues. CDR1 is SGHVS and CDR2 is FQNEAQ in the germline V gene. Here the CDR3 DNA reads TGTGCCAGCAGCTTAAGGGGCGTTCAGCCCCAGCATTTT. Protein sequence: CASSLRGVQPQHF.

CDR3 region: CASSIRGLGAGELFF. CDR3 bases: TGTGCCAGTAGTATAAGGGGGCTTGGGGCCGGGGAGCTGTTTTTT. The chain uses TRBV19 and TRBJ2-2; 7 positions match TRBD1. The CDR3 extends over 15 amino acids. The V gene end was trimmed by 2 bases and the J gene end by 6 bases; junction bases not matched to a gene: 6. CDR1 and CDR2 from the germline V gene are LNHDA and SQIVND (reference sequence).

This chain connects TRBV2 to TRBJ2-5; TRBD1 aligns across 8 bases. Germline lookup yields CDR1 SNHLY and CDR2 FYNNEI. The trim removed 1 base at V and 4 bases at J, leaving 8 bases unmatched. The CDR3 is 16 amino acids. The CDR3 nucleotides are TGTGCCAGCAGTGAAGACCGGCGACAGGGGAGAGAGACCCAGTACTTC. Translated, it gives CASSEDRRQGRETQYF.

The rearrangement joins TRBV10-3 to TRBJ2-2; D is ambiguous. The germline gives CDR1 ENHRY, CDR2 SYGVKD. V was shortened by 3 bases and J by 0 bases, with 11 bases between the two germline ends. The CDR3 spans 16 residues. CDR3 DNA: TGTGCCATCAGTGACGGTAGATCCTCGAACACCGGGGAGCTGTTTTTT. Translation: CAISDGRSSNTGELFF.

The gene calls are TRBV10-2 and TRBJ2-7; 7 bases are shared with TRBD1. The junction had 3 bases not matched to a gene; V was cut back by 0 bases and J by 1 base. This CDR3 contains 15 residues. Germline CDR1 WSHSY, CDR2 SAAADI. The CDR3 loop reads CASSESEDRSYEQYF. CDR3 in DNA: TGCGCCAGCAGTGAGTCAGAGGACAGGTCCTACGAGCAGTACTTC.

The count of this clone is one. The CDR3 sequence: CASIWGAGTNGYTF. CDR3 nucleotide sequence: TGTGCCAGCATTTGGGGCGCGGGGACTAATGGCTACACCTTC. This sequence joins TRBV28 and TRBJ1-2, with D perhaps TRBD1 (5 bases). The CDR3 length is 14 residues. V lost 7 bases, J lost 6 bases, and 18 bases lay in between. Germline V CDR1 and CDR2: MDHEN, SYDVKM.

This clone came up once. The chain joins TRBV19 to TRBJ2-1; TRBD1 agrees at 9 bases. Germline V lookup: CDR1 LNHDA, CDR2 SQIVND (reference sequence). After removal of 5 bases from V and 6 bases from J, the junction contained 8 bases not matched to a gene. The CDR3 loop spans 15 amino acids. The DNA for the CDR3 is TGTGCCAGTAGTTTCGCGACAGGGGGGAGCAATGAGCAGTTCTTC. This codes for CASSFATGGSNEQFF.

This rearrangement joins TRBV6-6 to TRBJ2-1; no firm D call. The length of the CDR3 is 12 residues. Germline V gene sequence: CDR1 MNHNY, CDR2 SVGAGI (reference sequence). Trimming pared 5 bases from V and 8 bases from J, leaving 10 bases between. The CDR3 DNA reads TGTGCCAGCAGTCCCCGCGGCGATGAGCAGTTCTTC. As protein: CASSPRGDEQFF.

This rearrangement joins TRBV4-1 to TRBJ2-2; D is unclear. Germline loops: CDR1 MGHRA, CDR2 YSYEKL. The CDR3 consists of 16 residues. Between the trimmed V and J ends, which lost 5 bases and 2 bases, there was a span of 15 bases. The CDR3 sequence: CASSWAPSRNTGELFF. CDR3 sequence (DNA): TGCGCCAGCAGCTGGGCCCCGAGTCGTAACACCGGGGAGCTGTTTTTT.

The chain has TRBV9 and TRBJ1-1, with unresolved D. V dropped 4 bases and J dropped 1 base, with 14 bases sitting between them. Germline values: CDR1 SGDLS, CDR2 YYNGEE. The CDR3 length is 15 residues. CDR3 protein: CASSPYTEGNTEAFF. The DNA for the CDR3 is TGTGCCAGCAGCCCCTACACCGAGGGGAACACTGAAGCTTTCTTT.

The V call is TRBV2, the J call TRBJ2-1, with 7 nucleotides matching TRBD1. CDR1 and CDR2 from the germline V gene are SNHLY and FYNNEI. The CDR3 is made up of 16 amino acids. V lost 6 bases, J lost 0 bases, and 8 bases stayed unmatched. As DNA, the CDR3 is TGTGCCAGCAGCGACAGGGTATCCCGCTCCTACAATGAGCAGTTCTTC. Translation gives CASSDRVSRSYNEQFF.